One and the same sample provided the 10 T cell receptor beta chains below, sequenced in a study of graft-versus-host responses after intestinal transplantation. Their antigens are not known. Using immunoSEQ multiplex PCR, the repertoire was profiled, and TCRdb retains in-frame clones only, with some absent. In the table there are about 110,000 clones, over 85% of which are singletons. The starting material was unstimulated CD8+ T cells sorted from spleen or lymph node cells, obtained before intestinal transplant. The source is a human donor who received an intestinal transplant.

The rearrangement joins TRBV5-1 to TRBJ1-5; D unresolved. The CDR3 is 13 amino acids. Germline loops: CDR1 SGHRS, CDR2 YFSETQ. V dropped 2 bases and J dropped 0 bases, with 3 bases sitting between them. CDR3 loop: CASSFSSNQPQHF. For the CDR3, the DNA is TGCGCCAGCAGCTTTAGTAGCAATCAGCCCCAGCATTTT.

CDR3 sequence: CAWSSPQRTFTDTQYF. CDR3 coding DNA: TGTGCCTGGAGTTCCCCCCAGCGGACCTTCACAGATACGCAGTATTTT. J is TRBJ2-3 and V is TRBV30, with D possibly TRBD2 on 5 matching bases. Trimming stripped 2 bases from V and 2 bases from J, with 17 bases between. This CDR3 is 16 amino acids long. In germline, CDR1 is GTSNPN, CDR2 SVGIG (reference sequence).

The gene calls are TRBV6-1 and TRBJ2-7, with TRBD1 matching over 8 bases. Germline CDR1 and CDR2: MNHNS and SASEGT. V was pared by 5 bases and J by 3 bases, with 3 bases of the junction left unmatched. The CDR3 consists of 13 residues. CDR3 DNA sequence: TGTGCCAGCAGTAAAGGACAGGGCTACGAGCAGTACTTC. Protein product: CASSKGQGYEQYF.

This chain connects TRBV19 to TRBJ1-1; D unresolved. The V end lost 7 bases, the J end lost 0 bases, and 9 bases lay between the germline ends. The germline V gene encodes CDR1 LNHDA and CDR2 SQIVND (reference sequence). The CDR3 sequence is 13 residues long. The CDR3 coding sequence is TGTGCCAGTATGGGCGGGATGAACACTGAAGCTTTCTTT. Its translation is CASMGGMNTEAFF. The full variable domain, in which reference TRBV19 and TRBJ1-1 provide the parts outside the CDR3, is DGGITQSPKYLFRKEGQNVTLSCEQNLNHDAMYWYRQDPGQGLRLIYYSQIVNDFQKGDIAEGYSVSREKKESFPLTVTSAQKNPTAFYLCASMGGMNTEAFFGQGTRLTVV.

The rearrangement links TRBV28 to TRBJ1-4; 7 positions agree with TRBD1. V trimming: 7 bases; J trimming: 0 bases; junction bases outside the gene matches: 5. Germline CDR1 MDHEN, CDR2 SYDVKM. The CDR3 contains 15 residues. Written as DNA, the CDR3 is TGTGCCAGCACCGGACAGGCTGCAACTAATGAAAAACTGTTTTTT. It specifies CASTGQAATNEKLFF.

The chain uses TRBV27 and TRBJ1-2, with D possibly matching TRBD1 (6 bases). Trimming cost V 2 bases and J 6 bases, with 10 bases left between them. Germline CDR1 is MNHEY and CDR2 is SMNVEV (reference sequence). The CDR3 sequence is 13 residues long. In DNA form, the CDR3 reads TGTGCCAGCAGTTTAAGGGGGGTAAATGGCTACACCTTC. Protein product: CASSLRGVNGYTF.

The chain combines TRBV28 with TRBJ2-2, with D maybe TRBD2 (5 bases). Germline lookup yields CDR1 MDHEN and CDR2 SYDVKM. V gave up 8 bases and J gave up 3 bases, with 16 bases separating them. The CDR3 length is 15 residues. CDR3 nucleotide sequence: TGTGCCAGCCTGAGCGGAGATAAACACACCGGGGAGCTGTTTTTT. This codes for CASLSGDKHTGELFF.

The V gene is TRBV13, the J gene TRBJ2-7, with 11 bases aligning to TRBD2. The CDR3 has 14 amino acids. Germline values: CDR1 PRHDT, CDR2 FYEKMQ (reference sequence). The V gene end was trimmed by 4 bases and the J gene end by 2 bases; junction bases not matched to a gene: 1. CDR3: CASSSGLAAYEQYF. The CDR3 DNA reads TGTGCCAGCAGCTCGGGACTAGCGGCCTACGAGCAGTACTTC.

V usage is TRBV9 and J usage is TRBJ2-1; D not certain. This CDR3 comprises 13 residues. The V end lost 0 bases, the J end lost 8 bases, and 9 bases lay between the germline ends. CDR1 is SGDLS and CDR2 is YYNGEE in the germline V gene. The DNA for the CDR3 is TGTGCCAGCAGCGTAGCTGGTAAAGATGAGCAGTTCTTC. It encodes CASSVAGKDEQFF.

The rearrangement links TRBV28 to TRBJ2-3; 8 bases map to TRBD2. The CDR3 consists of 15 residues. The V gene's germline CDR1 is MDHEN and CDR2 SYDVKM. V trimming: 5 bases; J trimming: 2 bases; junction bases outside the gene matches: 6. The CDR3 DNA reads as TGTGCCAGCAGTCTAGGACTAGCAACCACAGATACGCAGTATTTT. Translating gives CASSLGLATTDTQYF.